This T cell receptor (beta chain) was recorded in a study of blood T cell repertoires in COVID-19. This clone showed up just a few times. Sequencing was performed with immunoSEQ multiplex PCR; in TCRdb, only in-frame clones are kept and a portion is missing. The table lists roughly 100,000 clones, roughly 90% of them singletons, with 1.9% in the top ten. Between the trimmed V and J ends, which lost 2 bases and 4 bases, there was a span of 9 bases. The CDR3 runs to 13 residues. Germline V gene sequence: CDR1 SGHDT, CDR2 YYEEEE. The chain couples TRBV5-6 to TRBJ1-2; D remains ambiguous. The sequence was collected from a woman aged 45-65 years with COVID-19, enrolled during active disease. The sample consisted of peripheral blood. The CDR3 sequence: CASSLGNSYGYTF. CDR3 nucleotide sequence: TGTGCCAGCAGCTTAGGCAACAGCTATGGCTACACCTTC.